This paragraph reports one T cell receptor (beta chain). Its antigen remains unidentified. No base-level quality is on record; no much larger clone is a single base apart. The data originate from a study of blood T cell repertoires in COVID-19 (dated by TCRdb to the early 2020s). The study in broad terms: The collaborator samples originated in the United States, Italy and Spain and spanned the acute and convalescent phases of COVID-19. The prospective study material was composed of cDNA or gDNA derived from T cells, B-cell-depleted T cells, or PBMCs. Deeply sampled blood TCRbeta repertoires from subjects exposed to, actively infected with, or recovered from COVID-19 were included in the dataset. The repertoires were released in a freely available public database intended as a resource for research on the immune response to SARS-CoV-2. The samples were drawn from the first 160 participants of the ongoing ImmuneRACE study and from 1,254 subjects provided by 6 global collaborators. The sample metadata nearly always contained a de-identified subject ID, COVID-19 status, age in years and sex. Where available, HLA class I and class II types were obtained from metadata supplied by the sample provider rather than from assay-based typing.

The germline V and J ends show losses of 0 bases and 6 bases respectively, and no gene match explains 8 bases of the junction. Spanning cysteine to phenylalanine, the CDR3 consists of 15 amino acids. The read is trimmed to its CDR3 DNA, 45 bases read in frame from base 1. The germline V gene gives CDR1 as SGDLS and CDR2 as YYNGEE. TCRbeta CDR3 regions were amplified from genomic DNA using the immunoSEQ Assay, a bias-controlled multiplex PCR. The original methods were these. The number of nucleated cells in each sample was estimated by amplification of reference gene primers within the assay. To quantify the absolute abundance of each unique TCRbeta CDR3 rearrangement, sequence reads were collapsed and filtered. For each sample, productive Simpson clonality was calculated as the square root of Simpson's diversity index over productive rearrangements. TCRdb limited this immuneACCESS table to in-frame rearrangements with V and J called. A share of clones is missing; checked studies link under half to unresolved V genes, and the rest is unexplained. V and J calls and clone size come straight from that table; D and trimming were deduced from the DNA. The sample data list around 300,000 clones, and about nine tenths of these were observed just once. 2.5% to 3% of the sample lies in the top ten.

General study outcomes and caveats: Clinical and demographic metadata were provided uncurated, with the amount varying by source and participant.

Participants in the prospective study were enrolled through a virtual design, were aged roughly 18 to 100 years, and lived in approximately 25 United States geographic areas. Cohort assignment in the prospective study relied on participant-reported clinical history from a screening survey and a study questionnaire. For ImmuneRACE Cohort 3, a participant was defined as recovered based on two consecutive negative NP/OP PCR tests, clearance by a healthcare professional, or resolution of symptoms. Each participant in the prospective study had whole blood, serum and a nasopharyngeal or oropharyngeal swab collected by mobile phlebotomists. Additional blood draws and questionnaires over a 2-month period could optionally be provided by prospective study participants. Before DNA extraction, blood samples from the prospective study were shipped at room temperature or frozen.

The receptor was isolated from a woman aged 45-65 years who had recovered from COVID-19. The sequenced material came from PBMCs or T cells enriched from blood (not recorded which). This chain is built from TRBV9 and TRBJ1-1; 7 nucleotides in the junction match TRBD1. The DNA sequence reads TGTGCCAGCAGCGTAGGTGGCCAGGGGGACGCTGAAGCTTTCTTT. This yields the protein CASSVGGQGDAEAFF.